Listed below are T cell receptor beta chains from one sample, sequenced in a study of shared clonotypes between healthy human individuals. The assay was immunoSEQ multiplex PCR, and TCRdb's table has in-frame clones only and misses some. The sample includes 2,500,000 or so clones, less than 95% of them seen just once. Specimen: naive CD4+ T cells from PBMCs. Every receptor here comes from a young man in good health. Some clones in this sample may be carry-over from other donors' samples. The conserved cysteine and the conserved F or W are not part of the CDR3 here. Each record gives: V gene, J gene, CDR3 protein.

v_call: TRBV7-6; j_call: TRBJ2-3; cdr3_aa: ASSPPGLITDTQY
v_call: TRBV21-1; j_call: TRBJ1-2; cdr3_aa: ASSKAQRRQEF
v_call: TRBV7-3; j_call: TRBJ2-5; cdr3_aa: ASSFSGRRAETQY
v_call: TRBV9; j_call: TRBJ2-1; cdr3_aa: ASSFRSGLAGNNEQF
v_call: TRBV18; j_call: TRBJ2-7; cdr3_aa: ASSGRQNSSSYEQY
v_call: TRBV27; j_call: TRBJ1-5; cdr3_aa: ASRYTFNQPQH
v_call: TRBV5-4; j_call: TRBJ1-2; cdr3_aa: ASSLRTGQGAYGYT
v_call: TRBV18; j_call: TRBJ1-3; cdr3_aa: ASSPTQGRPGNTIY
v_call: TRBV11-2; j_call: TRBJ2-7; cdr3_aa: ASSPTPRWGGPNSYEQY
v_call: TRBV18; j_call: TRBJ1-2; cdr3_aa: ASSPGTANYGYT
v_call: TRBV29-1; j_call: TRBJ2-7; cdr3_aa: SVSEDYEQY
v_call: TRBV5-5; j_call: TRBJ1-2; cdr3_aa: ASSRGSAGNGGYT
v_call: TRBV5-6; j_call: TRBJ1-1; cdr3_aa: ASSFQGIRPEAF
v_call: TRBV2; j_call: TRBJ1-5; cdr3_aa: ASSDVGEGNQPQH
v_call: TRBV4-3; j_call: TRBJ2-3; cdr3_aa: ASSQGPDTDTQY
v_call: TRBV18; j_call: TRBJ2-7; cdr3_aa: ASSSPLQGRRPYEQY
v_call: TRBV7-3; j_call: TRBJ2-1; cdr3_aa: ASSLRRGGSYNEQF
v_call: TRBV9; j_call: TRBJ1-2; cdr3_aa: ASSVDINRVGGYT
v_call: TRBV30; j_call: TRBJ2-3; cdr3_aa: AWSVDSPSDTQY
v_call: TRBV7-2; j_call: TRBJ2-3; cdr3_aa: ASSILSGRSDTQY
v_call: TRBV9; j_call: TRBJ2-3; cdr3_aa: ASSPGQGSPDTQY
v_call: TRBV7-9; j_call: TRBJ1-1; cdr3_aa: ASSLDLQNTEAF
v_call: TRBV5-1; j_call: TRBJ2-7; cdr3_aa: ASSVSGDGYEQY
v_call: TRBV5-1; j_call: TRBJ1-6; cdr3_aa: ASSFGIGDSPLH
v_call: TRBV6-1; j_call: TRBJ1-2; cdr3_aa: ASRFLTGTERYT
v_call: TRBV28; j_call: TRBJ2-7; cdr3_aa: ASSLGPVGYEQY
v_call: TRBV2; j_call: TRBJ2-2; cdr3_aa: ASNLAGAPGELF
v_call: TRBV27; j_call: TRBJ2-1; cdr3_aa: ASRKPGLAGLSSYNEQF
v_call: TRBV15; j_call: TRBJ2-1; cdr3_aa: ATSRDIAGRGYNEQF
v_call: TRBV5-6; j_call: TRBJ1-2; cdr3_aa: ASSLGTGRANYGYT
v_call: TRBV7-9; j_call: TRBJ1-1; cdr3_aa: ASSSLGALNTEAF
v_call: TRBV5-1; j_call: TRBJ2-3; cdr3_aa: ASSLGIYLGLHTDTQY
v_call: TRBV5-1; j_call: TRBJ2-1; cdr3_aa: ASSLGGDVNEQF
v_call: TRBV29-1; j_call: TRBJ1-2; cdr3_aa: SVYDGSRYGYT
v_call: TRBV7-2; j_call: TRBJ2-3; cdr3_aa: ASSYTGRTDTQY
v_call: TRBV15; j_call: TRBJ1-2; cdr3_aa: ATSTRFGSPDT
v_call: TRBV28; j_call: TRBJ1-2; cdr3_aa: ASSNRANYGYT
v_call: TRBV7-6; j_call: TRBJ1-3; cdr3_aa: ASSVGQGPGNTIY
v_call: TRBV30; j_call: TRBJ1-1; cdr3_aa: AWAGGENTEAF
v_call: TRBV30; j_call: TRBJ2-1; cdr3_aa: AWSVWGIDGEQF
v_call: TRBV28; j_call: TRBJ2-3; cdr3_aa: ASSFDGATDTQY
v_call: TRBV5-1; j_call: TRBJ1-1; cdr3_aa: ASSWQQLNTEAF
v_call: TRBV29-1; j_call: TRBJ2-7; cdr3_aa: SVEEPQRGYYEQY
v_call: TRBV15; j_call: TRBJ2-2; cdr3_aa: ATMVNRGRNTGELF
v_call: TRBV7-3; j_call: TRBJ2-4; cdr3_aa: ASSRTMGGKAKNIQY
v_call: TRBV5-6; j_call: TRBJ2-1; cdr3_aa: ASSFYPGGIPNEQF
v_call: TRBV5-1; j_call: TRBJ2-1; cdr3_aa: ASSLAPTGGYNEQF
v_call: TRBV7-3; j_call: TRBJ2-3; cdr3_aa: ASSLDRARTDTQY
v_call: TRBV19; j_call: TRBJ2-7; cdr3_aa: ASSTHGGDHKFHEQY
v_call: TRBV5-1; j_call: TRBJ2-5; cdr3_aa: ASGDSGQETQY
v_call: TRBV6-5; j_call: TRBJ2-7; cdr3_aa: ASSLGGHYEQY
v_call: TRBV30; j_call: NA; cdr3_aa: AWRRRGTSGRPLSSYEQY
v_call: TRBV27; j_call: TRBJ1-2; cdr3_aa: ASSTRIGAPNGYT
v_call: TRBV9; j_call: TRBJ2-7; cdr3_aa: ASSETGGHKQY
v_call: TRBV28; j_call: TRBJ2-1; cdr3_aa: ASSTGVGEF